This TCR beta chain was captured by sequencing in a study of beta chain features in type 1 diabetes (dated by TCRdb to 2016 to 2019). Study-wide context: Mean age, gender distribution, total cell number and subset yield were not different between patients and healthy donors. Across all samples, almost 110 million sorted cells were examined, and cell number per subset correlated strongly with RNA yield. Regulatory and stem cell-like memory subsets were isolated from only 8 patients and roughly 8 healthy donors, whereas naive and central memory subsets came from all 30 or so donors. In the study, recently diagnosed type 1 diabetes patients and matched healthy donors were compared on the TCRB repertoires of their sorted circulating CD4+ T cell subsets. Summary of the overall study and its limitations: HLA sub-analyses involved small numbers of individuals, so any influence of HLA type on TCRB rearrangement remained unresolved. Fewer insertions and more nucleotide deletions at VDJ recombination sites were observed in patients with type 1 diabetes, implying thymic rearrangement abnormalities. Because cDNA was sequenced instead of genomic DNA, highly expressing activated cells could be over-represented, though the groups showed no difference in activation or CD3 levels. The naive, central memory and regulatory TCRB repertoires appeared to resemble one another more closely among patients than among healthy donors. Shorter templates might have been favored by PCR, but patient and control samples were amplified and corrected together, so both groups would have been affected equally by any skew. A moderate but significant shortening of TCRB CDR3 length was observed in type 1 diabetes patients in all four CD4+ subsets.

The High Capacity cDNA Reverse Transcription Kit was used to reverse transcribe all of the isolated RNA, meaning that expressed TCRB transcripts were what got sequenced. Deep immunoSEQ sequencing was applied to naive, central memory and regulatory T cell samples, giving an average of roughly 3.6 million total reads per sample. Sorted cells were lysed in RLT buffer and RNA was extracted with DNase-treated RNeasy Micro or Mini kits, depending on cell number. To prevent cross-contamination, every cell subset was processed on its own, while patient and healthy donor samples were processed together. The immunoSEQ multiplex PCR was used to amplify TCRB sequences from cDNA, generating 87-bp fragments that spanned the CDR3 region. The amplicons were sequenced using the Illumina HiSeq platform. The study's own analysis went as follows. Synthetic template baselines were used to correct PCR bias computationally, reads within Hamming distance 2 were collapsed together, and singletons that could not be merged were discarded. Reads were aligned against IMGT to assign V, D and J genes, CDR3 length and insertions or deletions at six rearrangement sites. Clonotype counts were normalized to sorted cell number within each subset before computing true diversity and Gini coefficients with the tcR R package. Repertoire sharing was quantified using the overlap coefficient calculated on TCRB nucleotide sequences. Out-of-frame TCRB sequences from naive cells were analyzed as a proxy for the pre-selection repertoire. What TCRdb holds here is the immuneACCESS table cut down to in-frame rearrangements. Part of the clones is not present; checked against another copy, under half of the missing clones reflect an unresolved V gene, and the others are unexplained. That table is the source of V, J and clone size, and D and trimming were worked out from the DNA. A total of fewer than 550,000 clones appear in this sample, about an eighth of them only once. Together, the top ten hold roughly 0.046% of the sample.

Concerning this clone itself: Its binding antigen is unknown. There are no base qualities to consult, and no much larger clone falls within one base.

Each donor gave one peripheral blood draw, roughly 110 mL on average, collected into heparinised tubes. Using a panel that included CD45RO, CCR7, CD25, CD127, CD95 and CD27, naive, central memory, regulatory and stem cell-like memory CD4+ T cells were sorted on a BD FACSAria II. A purity above 98% was achieved for all sorted populations. PBMCs were isolated immediately by Lymphoprep density gradient centrifugation and stained directly without culture. So that batch effects would be minimized, each experiment stained and sorted samples in pairs, pairing one healthy donor with one patient. Spanning cysteine to phenylalanine, the CDR3 consists of 15 amino acids. The only DNA kept is the CDR3, 45 bases in frame from the first base. In the germline V gene, CDR1 corresponds to LGHNA and CDR2 to YSLEER. V is shortened by 4 bases, J by 1 base, and the region joining them spans 12 bases.

The source of this sequence is a woman aged 18-35 years in good health. Sample: naive CD4+ T cells from blood. The sample's cell subset or site, from its label and the paper: true naive CD4+ T cells. The sequence joins TRBV4-3 to TRBJ2-3; perhaps TRBD2 is the D gene, with 5 bases matching. The DNA reads TGCGCCAGCAGCCTAGGGTTGCGGGGCACAGATACGCAGTATTTT. Its translation is CASSLGLRGTDTQYF.